This entry describes one T cell receptor (beta chain). The antigen is unknown. This record belongs to a study of graft-versus-host responses after intestinal transplantation. Notes on the study in general: GvH clones turned up in recipient marrow; some had shown up first in ileum or blood.

Sequencing was performed with immunoSEQ multiplex PCR; in TCRdb, only in-frame clones are kept and a portion is missing. The repertoire holds about 110,000 clones, with around 90% as singletons. Trimming cost V 1 base and J 5 bases, with 14 bases left between them. Germline CDR1 is LNHDA and CDR2 is SQIVND (reference sequence). This CDR3 region has 15 residues. This sequence joins TRBV19 and TRBJ2-5, with unresolved D. The source was unstimulated CD4+ T cells sorted from spleen or lymph node cells, collected before transplant. The sequence was obtained from a human donor who was the organ donor for an intestinal transplant. In DNA, the CDR3 is TGTGCCAGTAGTATAGTTGGACGCCCCGGGGAGACCCAGTACTTC. It specifies CASSIVGRPGETQYF.